This is a list of T cell receptor beta chains from one sample in a study of regulatory T cells in long-lasting Graves disease. Using its own MiXCR run on the reads, TCRdb lists one record per CDR3 protein. The table records 1,800 or so distinct CDR3 sequences, 45% to 65% of them present only once. The source was peripheral blood mononuclear cells (PBMCs), collected with antithyroid drug treatment, in newly diagnosed or persistent Graves disease (not recorded which). Receptor source: a human donor with Graves disease. The CDR3 runs from the conserved cysteine through the conserved F or W. A D gene is named only where the DNA matches it firmly. Size is stated for part of the rows, as once, few or many counts, or as a class when the clone is expanded.

>TRBD2|TRBJ2-1|TRBV20-1|few
CSAIPLKRGDNEQFF
TGCAGTGCAATACCCCTGAAGCGGGGGGACAATGAGCAGTTCTTC
>TRBD2|TRBJ2-3|TRBV7-2|NA
CATEAGGLSDTQYF
TGTGCCACCGAGGCGGGGGGGCTTTCAGATACGCAGTATTTT
>TRBD1|TRBJ1-5|TRBV24-1|NA
CATSANTGASNQPQHF
TGTGCCACCAGTGCCAATACAGGGGCGAGCAATCAGCCCCAGCATTTT
>NA|TRBJ2-5|TRBV20-1|NA
CSARTLVKETQYF
TGCAGTGCTAGAACACTAGTCAAGGAGACCCAGTACTTC
>NA|TRBJ1-1|TRBV28|once
CASSSRDRVYTEAFF
TGTGCCAGCAGTTCACGGGACCGGGTGTATACTGAAGCTTTCTTT
>TRBD2|TRBJ2-7|TRBV20-1|NA
CSAMTSGSYEQYF
TGCAGTGCTATGACTAGCGGGAGCTACGAGCAGTACTTC
>NA|TRBJ2-3|TRBV12-3/TRBV12-4|NA
CASSSVGADTQYF
TGTGCCAGCAGTTCTGTCGGGGCAGATACGCAGTATTTT
>NA|TRBJ2-2|TRBV9|NA
CASGLGAGELFF
TGTGCCAGCGGCCTTGGGGCCGGGGAGCTGTTTTTT
>NA|TRBJ1-1|TRBV4-1|NA
CASSQEGRGIRNTEAFF
TGCGCCAGCAGCCAAGAAGGAAGGGGAATCCGGAACACTGAAGCTTTCTTT
>NA|TRBJ2-7|TRBV3-1|NA
CASSPTHVDTYEQYF
TGTGCCAGCAGCCCGACTCATGTGGATACCTACGAGCAGTACTTC
>TRBD2|TRBJ2-4|TRBV7-3|NA
CASSLRPRTSGGAVAKNIQYF
TGTGCCAGCAGCTTACGCCCTAGGACTAGCGGGGGGGCCGTAGCCAAAAACATTCAGTACTTC
>NA|TRBJ1-1|TRBV7-9|NA
CASSFGRGLEAFF
TGTGCCAGCAGCTTTGGCAGGGGACTTGAAGCTTTCTTT
>NA|TRBJ1-1|TRBV6-1|once
CASSEGLQEAFF
TGTGCCAGCAGTGAAGGGCTCCAGGAAGCTTTCTTT
>NA|TRBJ2-2|TRBV19|few
CASSSPGLNTGELFF
TGTGCCAGTAGTAGTCCGGGCTTAAACACCGGGGAGCTGTTTTTT
>NA|TRBJ2-2|TRBV7-9|NA
CASTPPVNTGELFF
TGTGCCAGCACCCCCCCAGTCAACACCGGGGAGCTGTTTTTT
>TRBD2|TRBJ2-5|TRBV4-2|once
CASSQAGSGDSKTQYF
TGTGCCAGCAGCCAAGCCGGTAGCGGGGACTCAAAGACCCAGTACTTC
>NA|TRBJ2-1|TRBV5-1|NA
CASSFLGAEQFF
TGCGCCAGCAGCTTTTTGGGGGCCGAGCAGTTCTTC
>NA|TRBJ1-1|TRBV20-1|few
CSARDPKARVEAFF
TGCAGTGCTAGAGATCCAAAGGCGCGAGTTGAAGCTTTCTTT
>NA|TRBJ2-1|TRBV11-1|NA
CASSPPSGFVRYNEQFF
TGTGCCAGCAGCCCCCCCAGCGGATTCGTTCGATACAATGAGCAGTTCTTC
>NA|TRBJ1-4|TRBV23-1|NA
CASSQSAPISWTANEKLFF
TGCGCCAGCAGTCAATCCGCCCCCATTTCGTGGACAGCTAATGAAAAACTGTTTTTT
>NA|TRBJ2-2|TRBV28|NA
CASRNRDAGELFF
TGTGCCAGCAGGAACAGGGATGCCGGGGAGCTGTTTTTT
>NA|TRBJ1-2|TRBV30|few
CAWSRDAGYGYTF
TGTGCCTGGAGTCGAGACGCGGGCTATGGCTACACCTTC
>NA|TRBJ1-6|TRBV28|NA
CASSMVGPLSPLHF
TGTGCCAGCAGTATGGTGGGCCCACTTTCACCCCTCCACTTT
>NA|TRBJ2-4|TRBV13|NA
CASSLGGENIQYF
TGTGCCAGCAGCTTAGGAGGAGAAAACATTCAGTACTTC
>NA|TRBJ1-2|TRBV6-5|NA
CASRGQMTDGYTF
TGTGCCAGCCGGGGCCAGATGACCGATGGCTACACCTTC
>NA|TRBJ2-7|TRBV24-1|NA
CATSGAYYEQYF
TGTGCCACCAGTGGGGCGTACTACGAGCAGTACTTC
>NA|TRBJ2-7|TRBV29-1|NA
CSVGGLWADEQYF
TGCAGCGTTGGGGGCCTTTGGGCCGACGAGCAGTACTTC
>TRBD1|TRBJ1-1|TRBV12-3/TRBV12-4|NA
CASRVARGPRNRVRNTEAFF
TGTGCCAGCCGGGTTGCGAGGGGGCCGCGTAATCGAGTTAGGAACACTGAAGCTTTCTTT
>NA|TRBJ1-3|TRBV28|NA
CASSFPGHSGNTIYF
TGTGCCAGCAGTTTCCCAGGCCACTCTGGAAACACCATATATTTT